The rows below give T cell receptor beta chains drawn from one sample of a study of patients and donors after allogeneic stem cell transplantation. TCRdb called the RT-PCR reads again in MiXCR, with one record for every CDR3 protein. Here the sample spans roughly 960,000 distinct CDR3 sequences, about 20% being singletons. Sequenced sample: blood, either unsorted or a sorted T cell fraction (not recorded which). The receptors were gathered from a human donor who was either an allogeneic HSCT recipient or a stem cell or donor lymphocyte infusion donor (not recorded which). It is not recorded whose cells these are; they may come from a transplant donor. Both conserved end residues are part of each CDR3. Fields, in order: J gene, V gene, CDR3 protein.

j_call: TRBJ2-2; v_call: TRBV30; cdr3_aa: CAWVAGVNTGELFF
j_call: TRBJ2-5; v_call: TRBV2; cdr3_aa: CASSERLALETQYF
j_call: TRBJ2-7; v_call: TRBV10-3; cdr3_aa: CAVRTGTSGGYEQYF
j_call: TRBJ1-5; v_call: TRBV12-3/TRBV12-4; cdr3_aa: CASTTGELGQPQHF
j_call: TRBJ1-1; v_call: TRBV13; cdr3_aa: CASSGEGGSEAFF
j_call: TRBJ2-3; v_call: TRBV4-3; cdr3_aa: CASSQDPRGSSTDTQYF
j_call: TRBJ1-4; v_call: TRBV5-1; cdr3_aa: CASSLRHKKWASNEKLFF
j_call: TRBJ2-1; v_call: TRBV12-3/TRBV12-4; cdr3_aa: CASSQIETRGDNEQFF
j_call: TRBJ1-3; v_call: TRBV20-1; cdr3_aa: CSARRDSSGNTIYF
j_call: TRBJ2-7; v_call: TRBV6-1; cdr3_aa: CASREGYEQYF
j_call: TRBJ1-3; v_call: TRBV18; cdr3_aa: CASSPTRGNTIYF
j_call: TRBJ2-1; v_call: TRBV2; cdr3_aa: CASNSHNEQFF
j_call: TRBJ2-5; v_call: TRBV10-3; cdr3_aa: CAISTTGGGETQYF
j_call: TRBJ2-3; v_call: TRBV20-1; cdr3_aa: CSARGRGRVPDTQYF
j_call: TRBJ1-2; v_call: TRBV6-5; cdr3_aa: CASASGHNGYTF
j_call: TRBJ2-1; v_call: TRBV12-3/TRBV12-4; cdr3_aa: CASSLFKRTANEQFF
j_call: TRBJ1-4; v_call: TRBV7-3; cdr3_aa: CASSVRLGDEKLFF
j_call: TRBJ2-1; v_call: TRBV12-3/TRBV12-4; cdr3_aa: CASSGLGNNEQFF
j_call: TRBJ1-2; v_call: TRBV20-1; cdr3_aa: CSARDLAVRVGSYGYTF
j_call: TRBJ1-1; v_call: TRBV9; cdr3_aa: CASSARGAGTEAFF
j_call: TRBJ2-7; v_call: TRBV7-6; cdr3_aa: CASSLAGTSAYEQYF
j_call: TRBJ2-3; v_call: TRBV27; cdr3_aa: CASSLVRLRNTDTQYF